A selection of T cell receptor beta chains follows, all from one sample in a study of Ad26.COV2.S vaccination and SARS-CoV-2 variants. Sequencing was performed with immunoSEQ multiplex PCR; in TCRdb, only in-frame clones are kept and a portion is missing. The data show roughly 330,000 clones, with about 90% seen just once and about 5% held by the top ten. The sequencing used peripheral blood, collected in a trial of Ad26.COV2.S vaccine versus placebo. The receptors were gathered from a person between 18 and 60 years old who received the Ad26.COV2.S COVID-19 vaccine or a placebo. CDR3s include the opening cysteine and the closing phenylalanine or tryptophan. D genes are given only for firm matches. The listing skips clone size in some rows; elsewhere it reads once, few, many or a size class.

J gene	D gene	V gene	clone size	CDR3 DNA	CDR3 protein
TRBJ1-1	.	TRBV18	.	TGTGCCAGCTCACCGGAGGTAATGGCTGAAGCTTTCTTT	CASSPEVMAEAFF
TRBJ2-2	.	TRBV10-1	.	TGCGCCAGCAGTGAGTCTGTACAGGGAGGCAACACCGGGGAGCTGTTTTTT	CASSESVQGGNTGELFF
TRBJ2-3	.	TRBV5-1	.	TGCGCCAGCAGCTTTGGCGGCACAGATACGCAGTATTTT	CASSFGGTDTQYF
TRBJ1-1	.	TRBV18	.	TGTGCCAGCTCGCGGGACTCGAACACTGAAGCTTTCTTT	CASSRDSNTEAFF
TRBJ2-7	TRBD1	TRBV9	.	TGTGCCAGCAGTCCTAAGGGACAGGGTATTTACGAGCAGTACTTC	CASSPKGQGIYEQYF
TRBJ1-5	.	TRBV12-5	.	TGTGCTAGTGGTTCATACTACCCGGTTGTAGGGAACGTAAGCAATCAGCCCCAGCATTTT	CASGSYYPVVGNVSNQPQHF
TRBJ1-1	.	TRBV4-3	.	TGCGCCAGCAGCCAAGATCCTCCCCCAGGGTTGAACACTGAAGCTTTCTTT	CASSQDPPPGLNTEAFF
TRBJ1-5	.	TRBV7-2	.	TGTGCCAGCAGCCTCGGGACACTGAATCAGCCCCAGCATTTT	CASSLGTLNQPQHF
TRBJ2-1	.	TRBV27	.	TGTGCCAGCGGGTACAGGGGTAGCGGCAATGAGCAGTTCTTC	CASGYRGSGNEQFF
TRBJ2-2	.	TRBV5-4	.	TGTGCCAGCAGCCCACACCATCCCGGGGAGCTGTTTTTT	CASSPHHPGELFF
TRBJ2-4	TRBD2	TRBV27	.	TGTGCCAGCAGTTTAGGGACTAGCGGGAGGGCCCCCCCATCTAGAGCCAAAAACATTCAGTACTTC	CASSLGTSGRAPPSRAKNIQYF
TRBJ1-3	.	TRBV6-6	.	TGTGCCAGCAGCCGAAGGCCCGAAATAAAGTCCTCTGGAAACACCATATATTTT	CASSRRPEIKSSGNTIYF
TRBJ2-1	.	TRBV19	.	TGTGCCAGTAGTATCTCCTCAGCGAGCTCCTACAATGAGCAGTTCTTC	CASSISSASSYNEQFF
TRBJ2-7	.	TRBV3-1/TRBV3-2	few	TGTGCCAGCAGCCTCCTAGACGGGACGACCTACGAGCAGTACTTC	CASSLLDGTTYEQYF
TRBJ2-2	TRBD1	TRBV6-5	few	TGTGCCAGCTCAGGGCAGGGGGCAATGGCCGGGGAGCTGTTTTTT	CASSGQGAMAGELFF
TRBJ2-7	.	TRBV11-2	.	TGTGCCAGCAGCTTAGGGTCCCCCTACGAGCAGTACTTC	CASSLGSPYEQYF
TRBJ1-2	.	TRBV28	.	TGTGCCACAAACTCCCGGCAGACCTATGGCTACACCTTC	CATNSRQTYGYTF
TRBJ2-5	.	TRBV18	.	TGTGCCAGCTCCTTACAAGAGACCCAGTACTTC	CASSLQETQYF
TRBJ1-1	TRBD1	TRBV6-5	.	TGTGCCAGCAGTTTACGACAGGGAGGGGACACTGAAGCTTTCTTT	CASSLRQGGDTEAFF
TRBJ2-5	TRBD1	TRBV3-1/TRBV3-2	.	TGTGCCAGCAGTTCTACAACAGGGGGCCGAGAGACCCAGTACTTC	CASSSTTGGRETQYF
TRBJ1-5	.	TRBV27	.	TGTGCCAGCAGTTTGGACAGCTACCCCAATCAGCCCCAGCATTTT	CASSLDSYPNQPQHF
TRBJ2-3	TRBD1	TRBV7-2	.	TGTGCCAGCAGTCGTAACAGGGGCTCCACAGATACGCAGTATTTT	CASSRNRGSTDTQYF
TRBJ1-2	.	TRBV25-1	.	TGTGCCAGCAGTGGAGTGGGTTCCCGCAACTATGGCTACACCTTC	CASSGVGSRNYGYTF
TRBJ1-2	.	TRBV9	.	TGTGCCAGCAGTCAGGACGTCTATGGCTACACCTTC	CASSQDVYGYTF
TRBJ1-1	TRBD1	TRBV9	.	TGTGCCAGCAGCGCCGAAACAGGGGTAGGTGCTGAAGCTTTCTTT	CASSAETGVGAEAFF
TRBJ1-5	.	TRBV7-9	.	TGTGCCAGCAGCTTAGCCGATCAGCCCCAGCATTTT	CASSLADQPQHF
TRBJ2-1	.	TRBV24-1	.	TGTGCCACCAGTGATACGGACGGCACTAGCTACAATGAGCAGTTCTTC	CATSDTDGTSYNEQFF
TRBJ1-3	.	TRBV3-1/TRBV3-2	.	TGTGCCAGCAGCCCGCGTCTGGGGTCTGGAAACACCATATATTTT	CASSPRLGSGNTIYF
TRBJ2-3	TRBD2	TRBV9	.	TGTGCCAGCAGCGTAGTAATAGCGGGGGGCCGGGATACGCAGTATTTT	CASSVVIAGGRDTQYF
TRBJ2-1	.	TRBV7-3	.	TGTGCCAGCAGCCGGGCCCAGGGAAATGAGCAGTTCTTC	CASSRAQGNEQFF
TRBJ2-2	TRBD1	TRBV19	.	TGTGCCAGTAGTTGGTCAGGGGGCCCCGGGGAGCTGTTTTTT	CASSWSGGPGELFF
TRBJ2-7	TRBD1	TRBV7-2	.	TGTGCCAGCAGCTTGACAGGGATGGTCTATTACGAGCAGTACTTC	CASSLTGMVYYEQYF
TRBJ1-1	.	TRBV9	.	TGTGCCAGCAGCGCCGGAGGGACAGAAGCTTTCTTT	CASSAGGTEAFF
TRBJ2-7	.	TRBV6-5	.	TGTGCCAGCAGTCTTGGGACCGGGATTACCCACGAGCAGTACTTC	CASSLGTGITHEQYF
TRBJ1-5	TRBD1	TRBV5-4	once	TGTGCCAGCAGCTTGGACGGACAGGTACCTTTTATTAGCAATCAGCCCCAGCATTTT	CASSLDGQVPFISNQPQHF
TRBJ1-1	.	TRBV4-1	.	TGCGCCAGCAGCCAAGAGGGGGCGGGCATCCTAACCGAGGCTTTCTTT	CASSQEGAGILTEAFF
TRBJ1-1	.	TRBV5-1	.	TGCGCCAGCAGCTTGGCGAGTACTGAAGCTTTCTTT	CASSLASTEAFF
TRBJ1-2	TRBD1	TRBV9	.	TGTGCCAGCAGCGTCTTACAGGGGGCGGATGGCTACACCTTC	CASSVLQGADGYTF
TRBJ1-5	TRBD1	TRBV6-5	.	TGTGCCAGCGCCGGGACAGGTGGCAATCAGCCCCAGCATTTT	CASAGTGGNQPQHF
TRBJ2-7	.	TRBV7-9	.	TGTGCCAGCAGCTTAGCCGTTTGGGGAGTCGAGCAGTACTTC	CASSLAVWGVEQYF
TRBJ1-6	.	TRBV19	.	TGTGCCACCAAGGGGCGACATTCATCGGATTCACCCCTCCACTTT	CATKGRHSSDSPLHF
TRBJ2-1	.	TRBV5-1	.	TGCGCCAGCAGGCCGGGACCAACTTACAATGAGCAGTTCTTC	CASRPGPTYNEQFF
TRBJ2-3	TRBD1	TRBV3-1/TRBV3-2	.	TGTGCCAGCAGCCAAGATGGCCACTTCGGGGACAGGGTGGGAGATACGCAGTATTTT	CASSQDGHFGDRVGDTQYF
TRBJ1-3	.	TRBV7-9	.	TGTGCCAGCAGCTTGCAGGGGGGAAACACCATATATTTT	CASSLQGGNTIYF
TRBJ1-1	.	TRBV21-1	.	TGTGCCAGCTGTGACAGGGTGCAAACTGAAGCTTTCTTT	CASCDRVQTEAFF
TRBJ2-5	TRBD2	TRBV6-8	.	TGTGCCAGCAGTTACTCCGAGCGGGGAGCCTCCCAAGAGACCCAGTACTTC	CASSYSERGASQETQYF
TRBJ1-1	.	TRBV3-1/TRBV3-2	few	TGTGCCAGCAGACCCTTGGACGGAAAGCTGAACACTGAAGCTTTCTTT	CASRPLDGKLNTEAFF
TRBJ2-1	.	TRBV4-3	.	TGCGCCAGCAGCCAGCGACAGAGCTCCTACAATGAGCAGTTCTTC	CASSQRQSSYNEQFF
TRBJ1-2	TRBD1	TRBV29-1	.	TGCAGCGTTGAAGATCGGGACAGACCCCTCTATGGCTACACCTTC	CSVEDRDRPLYGYTF
TRBJ1-5	.	TRBV7-9	.	TGTGCCAGCAGCCCAGAGGGGTTTAGCAATCAGCCCCAGCATTTT	CASSPEGFSNQPQHF
TRBJ1-4	.	TRBV12-5	.	TGTGCTAGTGGTTTAGGTTATGAAAAACTGTTTTTT	CASGLGYEKLFF
TRBJ1-2	.	TRBV4-1	.	TGCGCCAGCAGCCAACCGGGGTCCCTCTATGGCTACACCTTC	CASSQPGSLYGYTF
TRBJ2-4	TRBD2	TRBV13	.	TGTGCCAGCAGCTTAGTGCTAGCGGGGGGGCTGAGCATTCAGTACTTC	CASSLVLAGGLSIQYF
TRBJ1-2	.	TRBV7-8	once	TGTGCCAGCAGCTTAGGGTTAAAGGGAGGTGGCTACACCTTC	CASSLGLKGGGYTF
TRBJ2-3	.	TRBV2	.	TGTGCCAGCAGTCCACCGACAACGACAGATACGCAGTATTTT	CASSPPTTTDTQYF